This T cell receptor beta chain was found in a study of cytomegalovirus exposure and HLA in healthy donors. Across the whole study: From HLA-typed donors, an early data release held some 91 million unique TCRs.

PCR amplification relied on 60 Vbeta primers (plus 13 Jbeta primers). The repertoire was sequenced with immunoSEQ multiplex PCR; TCRdb's copy has only in-frame clones and lacks some. The data hold 110,000 to 150,000 clones, with about 76% observed a single time. Findings and limits, study-wide: In a later analysis, V- and J-gene trimming of beta chains associated with a DCLRE1C missense variant, replicated independently.

Looked up from germline, CDR1 is MNHNY and CDR2 is SVGAGI (reference sequence). The CDR3 sequence is 15 residues long. With respect to this clone: The target antigen is unknown. The junction differs from germline at one of its ends, possibly a read error.

The chain recombines TRBV6-6 with TRBJ2-5; 8 bases line up with TRBD2. Source material: PBMCs. The TCR comes from a female donor in good health and CMV-seronegative. The CDR3 nucleotides are TGTGCCAGCAGTCCTCAAGCGGGGGCCACAGAGATCCAGTACTTC. It encodes CASSPQAGATEIQYF.